This T cell receptor (beta chain) was profiled in a study of T cell responses to AZD1222 COVID-19 vaccine. The germline V gene encodes CDR1 MRHNA and CDR2 SNTAGT. This CDR3 is 20 amino acids long. Trimming removed 0 bases from V and 12 bases from J, with 33 bases in between. Repertoires were generated with immunoSEQ multiplex PCR, while TCRdb's copy carries only in-frame clones and drops some. Counted here are over 130,000 clones, under 95% occurring once; the ten biggest clones make up 2.5% to 4%. Remarks on this clone: Its antigen is currently unknown.

Whole-study results and caveats: Repertoire sampling happened only post peak T cell response. Donors were largely white British and mainly female; clonal diversity was possibly underestimated. Baseline seropositivity occurred in only six AZD1222 recipients. Reportedly, nearly half of unique spike TCRs recognized epitopes outside B.1.351/B.1.1.7 mutations.

The chain employs TRBV6-4 and TRBJ1-3; no reliable D call. Here the sequenced sample was peripheral blood, taken 28 days after the second AZD1222 dose. The clonotype was recovered from an adult who received the AZD1222 COVID-19 vaccine. CDR3 region: CASSDSTALTPADSRRIIYF. CDR3 DNA sequence: TGTGCCAGCAGTGACTCCACAGCCCTGACTCCGGCGGACTCTAGGAGGATCATATATTTT.